The source of this T cell receptor beta chain is a study of blood T cell repertoires in COVID-19. Study overall: Sources were T cells, B-cell-depleted T cells, or PBMCs; the material itself was cDNA or gDNA.

The table came from immunoSEQ multiplex PCR; TCRdb's copy has only in-frame clones and leaves some out. The profile covers over 150,000 clones, with about 80% appearing a single time and over 6.5% taken by the ten largest. Participant age was about 18 to 89 years, and participants resided in fewer than 30 US areas. Cohort placement rested on clinical history that participants reported themselves. Either two negative PCRs, clearance, or symptom resolution qualified Cohort 3 donors as recovered. Germline CDR1 and CDR2: MDHEN and SYDVKM. The CDR3 spans 12 residues. V shed 2 bases and J shed 5 bases, with 4 bases lying between them.

This sequence was found in a man in his forties or fifties who had recovered from COVID-19. The sample was PBMCs or T cells enriched from blood (not recorded which). The V and J genes are TRBV28 and TRBJ2-1, with D unclear. CDR3 nucleotides: TGTGCCAGCAGTTTAGGGCACAATGAGCAGTTCTTC. Its protein product is CASSLGHNEQFF. Filled out from reference TRBV28 and TRBJ2-1, the complete variable domain reads DVKVTQSSRYLVKRTGEKVFLECVQDMDHENMFWYRQDPGLGLRLIYFSYDVKMKEKGDIPEGYSVSREKKERFSLILESASTNQTSMYLCASSLGHNEQFFGPGTRLTVL.